This TCR beta chain was captured in a study of control samples from healthy donors and cancer patients. Only in-frame clones appear in the TCRdb table, and some are missing; sequencing was by immunoSEQ multiplex PCR. The profile shows 70,000 to 85,000 clones, roughly 88% of them singletons. CDR1 and CDR2 from the germline V gene are MRHNA and SNTAGT. V lost 4 bases and J lost 8; bases outside the gene matches: 13. CDR3 length: 16 amino acids. This chain links TRBV6-4 with TRBJ2-1; 8 bases agree with TRBD2. Material for sequencing was PBMCs. The sequence was collected from a man between 60 and 70 years old with head and neck cancer. CDR3 DNA: TGTGCCAGCAGTGCCTCATCGGGAGGGCCTGGCGATGAGCAGTTCTTC. As protein: CASSASSGGPGDEQFF.